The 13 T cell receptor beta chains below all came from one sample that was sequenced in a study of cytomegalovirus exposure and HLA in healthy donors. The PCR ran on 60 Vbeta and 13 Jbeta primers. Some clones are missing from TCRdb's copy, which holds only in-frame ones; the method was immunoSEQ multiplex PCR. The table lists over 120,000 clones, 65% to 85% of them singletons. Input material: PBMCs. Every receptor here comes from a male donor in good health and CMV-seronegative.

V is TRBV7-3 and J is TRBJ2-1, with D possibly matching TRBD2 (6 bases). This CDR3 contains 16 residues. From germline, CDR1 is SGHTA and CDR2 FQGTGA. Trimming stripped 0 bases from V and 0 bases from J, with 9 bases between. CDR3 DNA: TGTGCCAGCAGCTTAACAGGGCGGGGCTCCTACAATGAGCAGTTCTTC. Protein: CASSLTGRGSYNEQFF.

The CDR3, as DNA: TGTGCCAGCAGCTTGAGGGACAGGCGGAACACTGAAGCTTTCTTT. As protein: CASSLRDRRNTEAFF. This chain uses TRBV5-4 with TRBJ1-1, with 8 bases fitting TRBD1. Germline values: CDR1 SGHNT, CDR2 YYREEE (reference sequence). The CDR3 covers 15 residues. V trimming: 1 base; J trimming: 1 base; junction bases outside the gene matches: 3.

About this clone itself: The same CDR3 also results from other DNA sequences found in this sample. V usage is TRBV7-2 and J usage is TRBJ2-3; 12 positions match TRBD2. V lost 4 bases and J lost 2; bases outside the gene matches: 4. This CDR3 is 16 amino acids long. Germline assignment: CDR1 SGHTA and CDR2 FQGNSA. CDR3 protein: CASSSTSGGYTDTQYF. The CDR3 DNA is TGTGCCAGCAGCTCGACTAGCGGGGGTTACACAGATACGCAGTATTTT.

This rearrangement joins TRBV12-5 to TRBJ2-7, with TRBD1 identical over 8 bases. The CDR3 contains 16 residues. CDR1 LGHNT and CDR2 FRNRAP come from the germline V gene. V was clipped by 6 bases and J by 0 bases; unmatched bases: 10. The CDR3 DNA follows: TGTGCTAGTGGCCCCGATGGGACAGGCGCCTCCTACGAGCAGTACTTC. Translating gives CASGPDGTGASYEQYF.

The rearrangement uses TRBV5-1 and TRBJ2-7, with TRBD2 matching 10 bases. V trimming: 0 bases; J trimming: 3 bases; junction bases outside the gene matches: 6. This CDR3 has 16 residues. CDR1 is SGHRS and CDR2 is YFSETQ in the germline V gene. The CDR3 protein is CASSLEGTSGNYEQYF. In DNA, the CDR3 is TGCGCCAGCAGCTTGGAGGGTACTAGCGGGAACTACGAGCAGTACTTC.

DNA of the CDR3: TGTGCCAGCAGTGGCCCCGGGGGGCCGGAGGCCGGGGAGCTGTTTTTT. Protein sequence: CASSGPGGPEAGELFF. The chain recombines TRBV2 with TRBJ2-2, with D maybe TRBD2 (7 bases). CDR3 size: 16 residues. CDR1 is SNHLY, CDR2 FYNNEI, per germline. Trimming took off 4 bases at V and 6 bases at J, with 18 bases between the two ends.

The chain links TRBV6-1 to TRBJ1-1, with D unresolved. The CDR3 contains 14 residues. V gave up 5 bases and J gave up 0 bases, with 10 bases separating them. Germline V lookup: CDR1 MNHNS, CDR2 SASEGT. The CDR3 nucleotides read TGTGCCAGCAGTCCCCTGACTGTGAACACTGAAGCTTTCTTT. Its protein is CASSPLTVNTEAFF.

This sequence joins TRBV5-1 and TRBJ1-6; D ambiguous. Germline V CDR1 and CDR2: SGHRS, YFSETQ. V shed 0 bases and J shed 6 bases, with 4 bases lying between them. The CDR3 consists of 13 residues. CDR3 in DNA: TGCGCCAGCAGCTTGGGAGTTAATTCACCCCTCCACTTT. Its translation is CASSLGVNSPLHF. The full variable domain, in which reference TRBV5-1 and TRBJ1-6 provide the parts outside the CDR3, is KAGVTQTPRYLIKTRGQQVTLSCSPISGHRSVSWYQQTPGQGLQFLFEYFSETQRNKGNFPGRFSGRQFSNSRSEMNVSTLELGDSALYLCASSLGVNSPLHFGNGTRLTVT.

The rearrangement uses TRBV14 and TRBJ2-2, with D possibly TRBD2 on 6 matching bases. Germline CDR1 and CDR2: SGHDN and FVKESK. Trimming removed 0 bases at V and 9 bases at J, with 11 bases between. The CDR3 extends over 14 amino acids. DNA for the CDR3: TGTGCCAGCAGCCAAGAGCTGGGCGGGAGGGAGCTGTTTTTT. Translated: CASSQELGGRELFF.

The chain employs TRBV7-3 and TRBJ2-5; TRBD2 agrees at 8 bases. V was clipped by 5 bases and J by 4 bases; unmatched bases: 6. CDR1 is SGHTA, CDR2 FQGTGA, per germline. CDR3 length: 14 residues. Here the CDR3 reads CASSPGGGRETQYF. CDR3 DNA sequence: TGTGCCAGCAGCCCCGGGGGGGGGCGAGAGACCCAGTACTTC.

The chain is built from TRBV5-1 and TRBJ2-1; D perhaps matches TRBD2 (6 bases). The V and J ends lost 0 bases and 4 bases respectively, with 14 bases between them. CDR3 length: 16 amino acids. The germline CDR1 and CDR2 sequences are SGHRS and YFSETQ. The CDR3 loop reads CASSLGGLPRYNEQFF. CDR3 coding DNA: TGCGCCAGCAGCTTGGGGGGACTGCCCCGTTACAATGAGCAGTTCTTC.

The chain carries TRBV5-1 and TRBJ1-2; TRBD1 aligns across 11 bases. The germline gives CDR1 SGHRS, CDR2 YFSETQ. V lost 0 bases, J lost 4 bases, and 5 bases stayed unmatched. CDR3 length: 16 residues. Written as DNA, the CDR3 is TGCGCCAGCAGCTTGGGCGGACAGGGGGCCTCCTATGGCTACACCTTC. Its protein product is CASSLGGQGASYGYTF.

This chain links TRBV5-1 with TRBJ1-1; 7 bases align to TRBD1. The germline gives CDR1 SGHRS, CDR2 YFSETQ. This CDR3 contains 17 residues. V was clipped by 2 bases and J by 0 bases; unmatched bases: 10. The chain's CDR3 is CASSFEGGLSMNTEAFF. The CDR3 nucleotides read TGCGCCAGCAGCTTCGAAGGGGGCCTTTCCATGAACACTGAAGCTTTCTTT.